The 11 T cell receptor beta chains reported below all come from one sample, sequenced in a study of T cell repertoires in cytomegalovirus infection. One entry per CDR3 protein, called by TCRdb with MiXCR from the reads. The sample records about 52,000 distinct CDR3 sequences, around a fifth being singletons. Their cognate antigens are unknown. Here the sequenced sample was CD8+ T cells from cultured PBMCs, taken from culture after CMV antigen stimulation. These TCRs come from a human donor in good health (CMV status not recorded). Some clones in this sample may be carry-over from other donors' samples.

CDR3 residues: CASSPRTAGIEQYF. DNA of the CDR3: TGTGCCAGCAGCCCCCGGACTGCGGGGATTGAGCAGTACTTC. The chain uses TRBV7-2 and TRBJ2-7, with D perhaps TRBD2 (6 bases). The CDR3 is 14 residues long. Looked up from germline, CDR1 is SGHTA and CDR2 is FQGNSA. Trimming removed 5 bases at V and 7 bases at J, with 18 bases between. The full variable domain, completed using reference TRBV7-2 and TRBJ2-7, is GAGVSQSPSNKVTEKGKDVELRCDPISGHTALYWYRQSLGQGLEFLIYFQGNSAPDKSGLPSDRFSAERTGGSVSTLTIQRTQQEDSAVYLCASSPRTAGIEQYFGPGTRLTVT.

In this sample, this clonotype turned up a few times. This chain joins TRBV20-1 and TRBJ1-5; no firm D call. Trimming cost V 3 bases and J 0 bases, with 9 bases left between them. The CDR3 has 14 residues. Germline lookup yields CDR1 DFQATT and CDR2 SNEGSKA (reference sequence). Here the CDR3 reads CSASNGDSNQPQHF. In DNA, the CDR3 is TGCAGTGCTAGCAACGGGGATAGCAATCAGCCCCAGCATTTT.

V usage is TRBV4-2 and J usage is TRBJ1-2, with a possible D match to TRBD1 (5 bases). V gave up 7 bases and J gave up 3 bases, with 15 bases separating them. The germline V gene has CDR1 LGHNA and CDR2 YNFKEQ. This CDR3 region has 14 residues. CDR3 coding DNA: TGTGCCAGCAACTTGCTAGGGGAGGACTATGGCTACACCTTC. Translated, it gives CASNLLGEDYGYTF.

CDR3 residues: CATSRAPDVAGGTDTQYF. DNA for the CDR3: TGTGCCACCAGCAGAGCCCCCGATGTAGCGGGGGGCACAGATACGCAGTATTTT. The rearrangement uses TRBV15 and TRBJ2-3, with 9 nucleotides matching TRBD2. Germline V gene lookup returns CDR1 LNHNV and CDR2 YYDKDF (reference sequence). J was trimmed by 1 base and V by 1 base; bases with no gene match: 9. The CDR3 contains 18 residues. Full variable domain (rest looked up from reference TRBV15 and TRBJ2-3): DAMVIQNPRYQVTQFGKPVTLSCSQTLNHNVMYWYQQKSSQAPKLLFHYYDKDFNNEADTPDNFQSRRPNTSFCFLDIRSPGLGDTAMYLCATSRAPDVAGGTDTQYFGPGTRLTVL.

This clonotype was seen a handful of times. This chain connects TRBV4-2 to TRBJ1-1, with a weak D call TRBD1 (5 bases). Trimming took off 1 base at V and 0 bases at J, with 12 bases between the two ends. The CDR3 sequence is 16 residues long. The germline V gene encodes CDR1 LGHNA and CDR2 YNFKEQ. The CDR3 DNA is TGTGCCAGCAGCCAAGGGACACTGCTCATGAACACTGAAGCTTTCTTT. It codes for CASSQGTLLMNTEAFF.

Details on this clonotype: At one end, the junction sequence differs from germline, possibly due to a read error. V and J are TRBV25-1 and TRBJ2-3; 10 nucleotides line up with TRBD2. CDR1 MGHDK and CDR2 SYGVNS come from the germline V gene. The CDR3 consists of 11 residues. CDR3 nucleotide sequence: TGTGCCAGCAGTCCCGGGACTAGCGTGACCTTT. Residues: CASSPGTSVTF.

V and J are TRBV7-2 and TRBJ2-1; the D call may be TRBD1 or TRBD2 (6 bases each). This CDR3 has 17 amino acids. Trimming cost V 10 bases and J 1 base, with 23 bases left between them. From germline, CDR1 is SGHTA and CDR2 FQGNSA. The CDR3 region has the DNA TGTGCCACCCCTAAGGAGGTGGGGGGCGGTTCCTACAATGAGCAGTTCTTC. This codes for CATPKEVGGGSYNEQFF.

This clonotype was counted a few times. The V call is TRBV12-3 or TRBV12-4, the J call TRBJ1-5, with D tentatively TRBD1 (5 bases). CDR3 length: 14 amino acids. V lost 5 bases to trimming and J lost 0 bases, with 8 bases between them. The CDR3 DNA reads TGTGCCAGCAGTCCGACAGCTAGCAATCAGCCCCAGCATTTT. Translation: CASSPTASNQPQHF.

This chain connects TRBV12-3 or TRBV12-4 to TRBJ2-6, with D unresolved. V was shortened by 3 bases and J by 0 bases, with 6 bases between the two germline ends. This CDR3 is 15 amino acids long. The CDR3 loop is CASSFPPSGANVLTF. The CDR3 DNA sequence: TGTGCCAGCAGTTTCCCACCCTCTGGGGCCAACGTCCTGACTTTC.

The J gene is TRBJ2-5, the V gene TRBV9; 14 nucleotides align to TRBD2. The CDR3 runs to 15 residues. Germline assignment: CDR1 SGDLS and CDR2 YYNGEE. The V and J ends lost 3 bases and 8 bases, in that order; junction bases with no gene match: 6. The CDR3 sequence: CASSALTSGGATQYF. In DNA, the CDR3 is TGTGCCAGCAGCGCCTTGACTAGCGGGGGGGCAACCCAGTACTTC.

This chain connects TRBV6-1 to TRBJ2-7; D remains unclear. This CDR3 region has 11 residues. Germline V gene data show CDR1 as MNHNS and CDR2 as SASEGT. Trimming removed 6 bases at V and 4 bases at J, with 7 bases between. The CDR3 sequence: CASRVAYEQYF. The CDR3 coding sequence is TGTGCCAGCAGAGTAGCTTACGAGCAGTACTTC.